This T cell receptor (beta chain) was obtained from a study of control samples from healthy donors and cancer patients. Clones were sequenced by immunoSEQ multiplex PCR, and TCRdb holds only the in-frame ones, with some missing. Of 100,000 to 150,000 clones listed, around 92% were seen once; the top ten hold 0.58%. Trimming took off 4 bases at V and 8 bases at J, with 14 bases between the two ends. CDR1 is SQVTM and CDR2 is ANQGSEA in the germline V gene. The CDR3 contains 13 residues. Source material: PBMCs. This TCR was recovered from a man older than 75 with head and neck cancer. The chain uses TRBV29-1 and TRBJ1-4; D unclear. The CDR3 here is CSVGEREGEKLFF. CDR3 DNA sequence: TGCAGCGTTGGGGAAAGGGAGGGCGAAAAACTGTTTTTT.